One sample yielded the 12 T cell receptor beta chains listed below, sequenced in a study of CD8 T cells in ankylosing spondylitis. TCRdb used MiXCR to reprocess the 5' RACE reads, holding one entry per CDR3 protein. This sample has 200,000 to 250,000 distinct CDR3 sequences, with roughly 32% found just once. Sequences were obtained from blood, either unsorted or a sorted T cell fraction (not recorded which). The receptors shown here come from a male donor with ankylosing spondylitis or in good health (not recorded which).

This clonotype was detected only once. The chain couples TRBV2 to TRBJ2-3; D is undetermined. This CDR3 comprises 14 residues. V lost 0 bases, J lost 1 base, and 5 bases lay in between. In germline, CDR1 is SNHLY, CDR2 FYNNEI. CDR3 DNA: TGTGCCAGCAGTGAAGCCGACCGCACAGATACGCAGTATTTT. The encoded protein is CASSEADRTDTQYF.

This clonotype was counted a few times. This chain connects TRBV2 to TRBJ2-7, with TRBD1 identical over 7 bases. The ends lost 6 bases at V and 4 bases at J; junction bases unmatched: 3. Per germline, CDR1 SNHLY and CDR2 FYNNEI. This CDR3 has 12 amino acids. DNA for the CDR3: TGTGCCAGCAGGGACAGGCTGTACGAGCAGTACTTC. Its translation: CASRDRLYEQYF.

This clonotype was seen a single time. This chain connects TRBV7-2 to TRBJ1-1; D remains unclear. From germline, CDR1 is SGHTA and CDR2 FQGNSA. The CDR3 loop spans 14 amino acids. Between the trimmed V and J ends, which lost 5 bases and 0 bases, there was a span of 10 bases. Here the CDR3 reads CASSPGRLNTEAFF. CDR3 nucleotide sequence: TGTGCCAGCAGCCCCGGACGGCTGAACACTGAAGCTTTCTTT.

The V gene is TRBV12-3 or TRBV12-4, the J gene TRBJ1-3; D is ambiguous. V dropped 7 bases and J dropped 0 bases, with 25 bases sitting between them. The CDR3 runs to 19 residues. For the CDR3, the DNA is TGTGCCAGCACCGGAGCGACGGAGCTATCTCCCTACTCTGGAAACACCATATATTTT. This sequence encodes CASTGATELSPYSGNTIYF.

The V gene is TRBV12-3 or TRBV12-4, the J gene TRBJ1-6; TRBD1 is a possible D gene (5 bases). CDR3 length: 17 amino acids. V lost 6 bases to trimming and J lost 0 bases, with 15 bases between them. The CDR3 DNA follows: TGTGCCAGCAGCCGGGACGGAAGTTCCTCCTATAATTCACCCCTCCACTTT. This encodes CASSRDGSSSYNSPLHF.

This clonotype occurred a few times. CDR3 loop: CASSPGPPRNGELFF. CDR3 sequence (DNA): TGTGCCAGCTCACCAGGACCACCACGAAACGGGGAGCTGTTTTTT. The chain uses TRBV18 and TRBJ2-2; D unclear. The CDR3 covers 15 residues. V was pared by 2 bases and J by 7 bases, with 14 bases between. From germline, CDR1 is KGHSH and CDR2 LQKENI.

The chain has TRBV12-3 or TRBV12-4 and TRBJ1-5; TRBD1 agrees at 9 bases. After removal of 6 bases from V and 9 bases from J, the junction contained 9 bases not matched to a gene. The CDR3 has 14 residues. The CDR3, as DNA: TGTGCCAGCAGCCCGCGGACAGGGGTAGGGCCCCAGCATTTT. Its protein product is CASSPRTGVGPQHF.

The rearrangement uses TRBV20-1 and TRBJ1-2; D is perhaps TRBD1 (5 bases). Germline CDR1 is DFQATT and CDR2 is SNEGSKA (reference sequence). This CDR3 comprises 19 residues. With 2 bases removed from V and 2 bases from J, the gap between germline ends came to 27 bases. CDR3 coding DNA: TGCAGTGCTAGAAATCCCGTCACAGGACGGCACAGGACCAACTATGGCTACACCTTC. Translating gives CSARNPVTGRHRTNYGYTF.

The chain is built from TRBV12-3 or TRBV12-4 and TRBJ2-1, with 9 bases aligning to TRBD1. V lost 5 bases, J lost 8 bases, and 10 bases stayed unmatched. CDR3 length: 15 amino acids. The CDR3 loop is CASSASSTGGDEQFF. Written as DNA, the CDR3 is TGTGCCAGCAGTGCGTCCTCGACAGGGGGTGATGAGCAGTTCTTC.

The chain employs TRBV20-1 and TRBJ1-5, with a tentative D call TRBD1 (5 bases). The germline V and J ends were trimmed by 4 bases and 0 bases, with 16 bases remaining between them. Germline V gene lookup returns CDR1 DFQATT and CDR2 SNEGSKA (reference sequence). The CDR3 runs 16 residues. DNA for the CDR3: TGCAGTGCTACCCCCCGGACAACTTATAGCAATCAGCCCCAGCATTTT. The encoded protein is CSATPRTTYSNQPQHF.

This chain links TRBV6-5 with TRBJ1-1; 9 nucleotides align to TRBD1. Trimming removed 2 bases from V and 2 bases from J; junction bases left unmatched: 9. Germline-derived CDR1 and CDR2 are MNHEY and SVGAGI. The CDR3 is made up of 17 amino acids. CDR3 residues: CASSYVGTGIGNTEAFF. In nucleotides, the CDR3 is TGTGCCAGCAGTTACGTTGGGACAGGGATCGGAAACACTGAAGCTTTCTTT.

The chain uses TRBV27 and TRBJ2-3; 12 positions match TRBD2. Germline assignment: CDR1 MNHEY and CDR2 SMNVEV (reference sequence). Trimming removed 2 bases from V and 3 bases from J; junction bases left unmatched: 3. The CDR3 contains 16 residues. The chain's CDR3 is CASSLLAGGWTDTQYF. CDR3 DNA: TGTGCCAGCAGTTTACTAGCGGGGGGGTGGACAGATACGCAGTATTTT.